Sequencing of this TCR beta chain was carried out in a study of molecular identifiers for immune sequencing clone quantification. Study-level points and caveats: For effector cells, clones above 20 RNA copies held over 97% of molecules; for naive cells, under 1%.

The CDR3 contains 14 residues. Germline CDR1 is DFQATT and CDR2 is SNEGSKA (reference sequence). V was pared by 0 bases and J by 4 bases, with 11 bases between. Preparation of the bulk TCR libraries relied on previously described methods and listed TCR primers. TCRdb independently ran MiXCR on the PCR reads; one entry per CDR3 protein. The sample includes about 320,000 distinct CDR3 sequences, about a fifth of them seen just once. Notes on this clonotype: The antigen is undetermined.

Naive CD8 libraries used about 19,000 to 1,000,000 sorted cells and 10%, 30% or 50% RNA. CD8+CD4-CCR7+CD45RA+ cells were sorted as naive CD8 T cells. The rearrangement joins TRBV20-1 to TRBJ2-3; D possibly matches TRBD1 or TRBD2 (5 bases each). The sequence derives from a human donor in good health. Some libraries in this study had Jurkat cell RNA spiked in. The sequenced sample consisted of naive CD8+ T cells from blood, with Jurkat cell RNA spiked in. Subset denoted: FACS-sorted CD8+CD4-CCR7+CD45RA+ naive T cells. CDR3 residues: CSARDPGTADTQYF. The CDR3, as DNA: TGCAGTGCTAGAGACCCAGGGACGGCAGATACGCAGTATTTT.